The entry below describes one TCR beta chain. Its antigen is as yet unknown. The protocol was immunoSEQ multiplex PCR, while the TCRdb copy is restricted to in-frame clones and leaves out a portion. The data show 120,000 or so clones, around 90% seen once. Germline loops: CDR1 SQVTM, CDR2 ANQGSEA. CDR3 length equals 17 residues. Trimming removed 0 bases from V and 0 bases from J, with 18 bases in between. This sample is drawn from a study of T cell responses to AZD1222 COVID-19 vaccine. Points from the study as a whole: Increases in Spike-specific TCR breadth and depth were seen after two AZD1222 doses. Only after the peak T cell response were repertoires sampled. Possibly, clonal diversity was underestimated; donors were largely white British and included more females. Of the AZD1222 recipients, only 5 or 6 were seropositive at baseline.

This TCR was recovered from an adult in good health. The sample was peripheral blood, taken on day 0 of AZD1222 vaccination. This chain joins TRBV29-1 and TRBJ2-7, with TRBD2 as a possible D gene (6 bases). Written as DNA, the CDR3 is TGCAGCGTTGAAGATCGAGGGACTCCCTATGGCTCCTACGAGCAGTACTTC. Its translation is CSVEDRGTPYGSYEQYF.